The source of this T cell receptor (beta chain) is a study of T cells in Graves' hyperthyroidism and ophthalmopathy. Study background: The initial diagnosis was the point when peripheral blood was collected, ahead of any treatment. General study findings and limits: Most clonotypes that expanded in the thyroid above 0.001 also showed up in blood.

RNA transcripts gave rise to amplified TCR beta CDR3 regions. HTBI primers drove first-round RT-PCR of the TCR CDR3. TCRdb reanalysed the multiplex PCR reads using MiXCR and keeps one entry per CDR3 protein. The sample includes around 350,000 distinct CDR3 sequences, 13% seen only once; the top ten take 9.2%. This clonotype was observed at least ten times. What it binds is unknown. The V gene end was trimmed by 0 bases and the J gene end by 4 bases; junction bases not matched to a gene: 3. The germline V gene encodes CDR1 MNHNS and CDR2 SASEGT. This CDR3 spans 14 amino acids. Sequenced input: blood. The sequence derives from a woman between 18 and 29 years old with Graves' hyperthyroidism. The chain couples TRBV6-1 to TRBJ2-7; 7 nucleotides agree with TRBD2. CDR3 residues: CASSEAASGYEQYF. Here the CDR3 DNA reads TGTGCCAGCAGTGAAGCGGCTAGCGGATACGAGCAGTACTTC.